This passage covers 10 T cell receptor beta chains from one sample sequenced in a study of tissue T cells after allogeneic stem cell transplantation. Produced via immunoSEQ multiplex PCR; TCRdb's table is partial and in-frame only. The profile shows about 15,000 clones, 55% to 75% of them singletons. Sequenced input: spleen. The source of these receptors is a female BALB/c mouse in good health. These mice share the MHC haplotype H2-d.

As to this clone: The gene names given are mouse names. The CDR3 end falls 1 residue outside the read, so it is completed with the germline J gene. The V call is TRBV2, the J call TRBJ2-7, with D possibly matching TRBD2 (6 bases). CDR1 and CDR2 from the germline V gene are LGHNA and YSYQKL. Trimming stripped 0 bases from V and 0 bases from J, with 9 bases between. This CDR3 contains 15 residues. This chain's CDR3 is CASSQEGTFSYEQYF. CDR3 DNA, as far as it was read: TGTGCCAGCAGCCAAGAAGGGACTTTCTCCTATGAACAGTAC.

This clone was observed a few times. Gene names and germline refer to mouse. Sequencing ends 1 residue short of the CDR3 end; the germline J gene provides the rest. The V and J genes are TRBV13-2 and TRBJ1-5; D gene unclear. This CDR3 is built from 15 residues. Looked up from germline, CDR1 is NNHNN and CDR2 is SYGAGS (reference sequence). Between the trimmed V and J ends, which lost 1 base and 1 base, there was a span of 9 bases. CDR3 sequence reads: CASGDLGGNNQAPLF. The sequenced CDR3 bases are TGTGCCAGCGGTGATCTGGGAGGGAACAACCAGGCTCCGCTT.

As to this clone: Genes and germline come from the mouse. The read comes to an end 1 residue before the CDR3 does, leaving the germline J gene to fill in the end. The chain carries TRBV4 and TRBJ2-5; D is possibly TRBD1 (5 bases). This CDR3 is 12 amino acids long. The germline V and J ends were trimmed by 4 bases and 7 bases, with 9 bases remaining between them. Germline assignment: CDR1 LGHDT and CDR2 YNNKQL (reference sequence). CDR3: CASSSRGNTQYF. CDR3 bases read: TGTGCCAGCAGCTCAAGGGGAAACACCCAGTAC.

In the case of this clone: Any gene name here is a mouse gene name. Read coverage stops 1 residue before the CDR3 terminus; the germline J gene supplies the remainder. The chain employs TRBV13-2 and TRBJ2-7; possibly TRBD1 or TRBD2 for D (5 bases each). V gave up 2 bases and J gave up 3 bases, with 9 bases separating them. This CDR3 has 13 amino acids. Germline CDR1 is NNHNN and CDR2 is SYGAGS (reference sequence). The CDR3 region is CASGEGVLYEQYF. CDR3 DNA, as far as it was read: TGTGCCAGCGGTGAGGGGGTCCTCTATGAACAGTAC.

In regard to this clone: Mouse gene names and germline throughout. The missing CDR3 end, 1 residue past where the read stops, is filled in from the germline J gene. The rearrangement links TRBV5 to TRBJ1-4; no clear D gene. The ends were cut back, 0 bases at V and 0 bases at J, with 2 bases in the middle. This CDR3 contains 14 residues. In germline, CDR1 is LGHNA, CDR2 YNLKQL (reference sequence). The sequenced CDR3 bases are TGTGCCAGCAGCCAAGAGATTTCCAACGAAAGATTATTT. Its protein product is CASSQEISNERLF. The entire CDR3 reads CASSQEISNERLFF.

In regard to this clone: Genes here carry mouse names. The read finishes 1 residue shy of the CDR3 end, and the germline J gene is used to complete it. V is TRBV2 and J is TRBJ2-3; 9 nucleotides agree with TRBD1. CDR1 is LGHNA, CDR2 YSYQKL, per germline. The V segment lost 4 bases and the J segment 1 base; nucleotides outside the gene matches: 0. The CDR3 length is 14 residues. The sequenced part of the CDR3 DNA is TGTGCCAGCAGCCGGACAGGGGGTGCAGAAACGCTGTAT. This translates into CASSRTGGAETLY. The whole CDR3 protein reads CASSRTGGAETLYF.

With respect to this clone: Gene labels here are mouse ones. Coverage ceases 1 residue before the CDR3 finishes, and the germline J gene fills in the end. The V gene is TRBV1, the J gene TRBJ2-1; 8 bases align to TRBD2. With 3 bases clipped from V and 2 bases from J, the junction kept 0 bases outside the gene matches. This CDR3 is 14 amino acids long. The germline V gene encodes CDR1 NSQYPW and CDR2 LRSPGD (reference sequence). The DNA read from the CDR3 is TGCACCTGCAGTGCTGGGGGGGACTATGCTGAGCAGTTC. It codes for CTCSAGGDYAEQF. In full, the CDR3 is CTCSAGGDYAEQFF.

Turning to this clone: Gene names are mouse gene names. Read coverage stops 1 residue before the CDR3 terminus; the germline J gene supplies the remainder. The chain employs TRBV2 and TRBJ2-4; 8 bases are a match to TRBD2. This CDR3 contains 15 residues. Looked up from germline, CDR1 is LGHNA and CDR2 is YSYQKL. Trimming cost V 0 bases and J 4 bases; bases outside gene matches: 3. The DNA read from the CDR3 is TGTGCCAGCAGCCAAGAGGGCTGGGGGGAAAACACCTTGTAC. Its translation: CASSQEGWGENTLY. The full CDR3 protein is CASSQEGWGENTLYF.

As for this clone: Germline and genes: mouse. Read coverage stops 1 residue before the CDR3 terminus; the germline J gene supplies the remainder. The V and J genes are TRBV19 and TRBJ2-7; D remains unclear. Germline V gene lookup returns CDR1 FNHDT and CDR2 SITEND (reference sequence). There are 12 residues in the CDR3. Trimming pared 2 bases from V and 0 bases from J, leaving 3 bases between. The CDR3 bases that were read are TGTGCCAGCAGTATCAACTCCTATGAACAGTAC. It translates to CASSINSYEQY. The full CDR3 is CASSINSYEQYF.

To note about this clone: Gene names are the mouse ones. The CDR3 end is not reached by the read, which stops 1 residue before it; the germline J gene fills it in. The chain employs TRBV29 and TRBJ1-4, with D possibly TRBD1 on 6 matching bases. Germline loops: CDR1 MSHET, CDR2 SYDVDS. This CDR3 spans 15 amino acids. With 2 bases removed from V and 3 bases from J, the gap between germline ends came to 10 bases. This chain's CDR3 is CASSLGGLPNERLFF. The sequenced CDR3 bases are TGTGCTAGCAGTTTAGGGGGGCTTCCCAACGAAAGATTATTT.